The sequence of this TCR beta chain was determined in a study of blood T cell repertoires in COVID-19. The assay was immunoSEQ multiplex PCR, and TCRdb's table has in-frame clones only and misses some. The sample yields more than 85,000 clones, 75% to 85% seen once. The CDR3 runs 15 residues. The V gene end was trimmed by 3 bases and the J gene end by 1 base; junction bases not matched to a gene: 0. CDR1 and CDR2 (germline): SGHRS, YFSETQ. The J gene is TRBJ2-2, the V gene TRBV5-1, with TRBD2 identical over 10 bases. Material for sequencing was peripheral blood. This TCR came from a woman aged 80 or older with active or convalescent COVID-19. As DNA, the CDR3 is TGCGCCAGCAGCTGGACTAGCGGGAACACCGGGGAGCTGTTTTTT. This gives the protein CASSWTSGNTGELFF.